Sequencing of this T cell receptor (beta chain) was carried out in a study of shared clonotypes between healthy human individuals (dated by TCRdb to about 2020). Turning to the overall study: The cohort included three men and a couple of women between 18 and 49 years of age. The study deeply sequenced blood TCR repertoires of about 5 healthy adults to estimate repertoire size and the extent of clonotype sharing between individuals. Libraries were prepared and TCR repertoires were sequenced by different laboratories using diverse techniques, in order to increase sequencing depth and limit assay-specific biases. Per donor, three plates each were used for CD4 naive and CD4 memory, two for CD8 naive, and one for CD8 memory. Between about 0.8 and 9 billion PBMCs per donor were obtained by leukapheresis.

The CDR3 sequence holds 15 residues, the cysteine and phenylalanine included. Of the read, only the CDR3 DNA is kept; its 45 bases are in frame from base 1. CDR1 and CDR2, per the germline V gene (reference sequence), are MNHEY and SMNVEV. V loses 5 bases at its end and J loses 3 bases; junction bases beyond the gene matches: 8. For this clone: Its target antigen remains unknown. Base qualities are not provided; no much larger clone lies one nucleotide away.

Overall results and qualifications from the work: Clonotypes shared by all four sorted-subset donors showed higher generation probabilities than non-shared clonotypes. Pairwise subsampling led to the expectation that sequencing depth would affect the degree of clonotype sharing among donors. Incomplete sequencing was indicated by rarefaction of sorted-subset datasets, despite the large sequencing depth. Sampling was restricted to blood, and TCR repertoires in tissue are likely to differ from TCR repertoires in blood. About 4.5% of naive CD4, approximately 3.7% of naive CD8, about 2.4% of memory CD4, and 0.35% to 0.5% of memory CD8 clonotypes were shared across several donors. Naive subsets generally had larger estimated clonotype richness than memory subsets did. Because the study included only a small number of donors, the genetic and exposure-history diversity represented was limited.

CD8 naive samples were obtained by positive selection for CCR7 among CD45RO-negative cells, yielding a CD45RA+CCR7+ population from which TemRA cells were excluded. Donors were healthy HIV-negative adults with no recently reported acute infections or vaccinations. Every donor was a Caucasian adult residing in Nashville, Tennessee, USA. Blood was collected by leukapheresis, and PBMCs were isolated by Ficoll-Histopaque density gradient centrifugation and then cryopreserved in liquid nitrogen vapor phase. Purity and quantity of every magnetically sorted T cell population were checked by analytical flow cytometry. Each sorted fraction had its genomic DNA isolated and then quantified by UV absorbance on a Nanodrop 2000c. TCR CDR3 regions were amplified from genomic DNA by multiplex PCR using the deep immunoSEQ assay. For each cell subset, the extracted genomic DNA was distributed evenly across all wells of several immunoSEQ 96-well plates, and each plate served as one replicate. For sorted subsets, about 200 ng genomic DNA, equal to 25,000 to 35,000 T cell genomes, was loaded into each replicate PCR. The purified libraries were quantified using a Qubit 3.0 fluorometer, sized with a Bioanalyzer 2100, and then quantified again using the KAPA Library Quantification kit. Every immunoSEQ 96-well plate was sequenced on a separate single-read 150-cycle Illumina NextSeq 550 flow cell. On the study's bioinformatics: Because only junctional sequences without quality scores were contained in the immunoSEQ output, filtering matching that applied to full-length reads could not be performed. Sequences were annotated with PyIR, a Python wrapper for IgBLAST v1.9, using IMGT germline references to assign V/J genes and CDR3. Reads with weak V/J assignments (E-value above 1e-6), missing CDR3, stop codons, out-of-frame junctions, or ambiguous translated residues were removed. V3J clonotypes were defined as sequences sharing the same inferred V gene, J gene, and CDR3 amino acid sequence. To compute the percentage overlap between repertoires, the number of shared unique clonotypes was divided by the size of the smaller repertoire. Repertoire richness was assessed with RTK rarefaction, the Chao1 estimator, and Recon v2.1 estimates of unobserved clonotypes. For all TCRbeta clonotypes obtained by the gDNA method from several donors, generation probabilities were computed with OLGA. The clones in this table, taken by TCRdb from immuneACCESS, are in-frame only. Not every clone is retained; where verified, under half of the shortfall comes from an unresolved V gene, and the cause of the rest is unknown. V, J and clone size were drawn from that table, and D and trimming were deduced from the DNA. Present in this sample are approximately 600,000 clones, around 95% of which were seen just once. Around 0.11% of the sample comes from the top ten.

The chain couples TRBV27 to TRBJ2-7; 9 bases in the middle match TRBD2. Sequencing was carried out using naive CD8+ T cells sorted from blood. The sample's cell subset or site label is to be understood as: CD45RA+CCR7+. This TCR was sampled from a woman in her thirties in good health. The CDR3 loop reads CASSPQGTSFYEQYF. The nucleotide sequence is given as TGTGCCAGCAGTCCCCAGGGGACTAGCTTCTACGAGCAGTACTTC.